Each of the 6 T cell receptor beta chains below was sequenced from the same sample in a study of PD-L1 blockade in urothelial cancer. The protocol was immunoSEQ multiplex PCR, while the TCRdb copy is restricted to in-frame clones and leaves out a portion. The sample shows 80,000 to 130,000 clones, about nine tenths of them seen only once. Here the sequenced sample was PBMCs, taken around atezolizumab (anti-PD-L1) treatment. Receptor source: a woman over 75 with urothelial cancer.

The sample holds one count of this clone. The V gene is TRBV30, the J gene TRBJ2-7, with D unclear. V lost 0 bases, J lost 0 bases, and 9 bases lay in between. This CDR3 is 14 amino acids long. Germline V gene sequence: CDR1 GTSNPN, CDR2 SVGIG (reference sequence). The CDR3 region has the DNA TGTGCCTGGAGTGTATCCTACAGCTCCTACGAGCAGTACTTC. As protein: CAWSVSYSSYEQYF.

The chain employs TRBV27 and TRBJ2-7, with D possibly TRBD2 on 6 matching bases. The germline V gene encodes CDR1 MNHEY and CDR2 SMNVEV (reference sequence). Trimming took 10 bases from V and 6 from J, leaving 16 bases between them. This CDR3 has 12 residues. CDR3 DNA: TGTGCCACCCTACACGGGAGAAGCGAGCAGTACTTC. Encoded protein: CATLHGRSEQYF.

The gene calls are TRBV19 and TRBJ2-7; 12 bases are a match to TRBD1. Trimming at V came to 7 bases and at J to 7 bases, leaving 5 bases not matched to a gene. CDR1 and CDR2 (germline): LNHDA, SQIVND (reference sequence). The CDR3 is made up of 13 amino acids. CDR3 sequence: CASTGQGAGEQYF. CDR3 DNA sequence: TGTGCCAGTACGGGACAGGGGGCGGGGGAGCAGTACTTC.

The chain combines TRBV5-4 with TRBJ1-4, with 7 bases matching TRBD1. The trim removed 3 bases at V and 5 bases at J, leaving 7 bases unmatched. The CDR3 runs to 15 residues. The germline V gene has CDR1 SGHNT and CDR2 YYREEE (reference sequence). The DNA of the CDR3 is TGTGCCAGCAGCTCACCGGGACAGCGGAATGAAAAACTGTTTTTT. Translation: CASSSPGQRNEKLFF.

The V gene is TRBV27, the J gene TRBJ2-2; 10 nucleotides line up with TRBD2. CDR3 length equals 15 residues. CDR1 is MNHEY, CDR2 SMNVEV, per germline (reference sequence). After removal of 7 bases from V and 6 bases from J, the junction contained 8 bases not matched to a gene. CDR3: CASMFPAGGPGELFF. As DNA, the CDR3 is TGTGCCAGCATGTTTCCAGCGGGAGGGCCCGGGGAGCTGTTTTTT.

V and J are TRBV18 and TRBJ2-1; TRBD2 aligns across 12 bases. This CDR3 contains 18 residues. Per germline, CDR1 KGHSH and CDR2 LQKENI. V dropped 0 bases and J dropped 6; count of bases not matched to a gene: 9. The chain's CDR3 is CASSPPNSLAGGRNEQFF. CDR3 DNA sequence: TGTGCCAGCTCACCACCCAATTCACTAGCGGGAGGACGCAATGAGCAGTTCTTC.